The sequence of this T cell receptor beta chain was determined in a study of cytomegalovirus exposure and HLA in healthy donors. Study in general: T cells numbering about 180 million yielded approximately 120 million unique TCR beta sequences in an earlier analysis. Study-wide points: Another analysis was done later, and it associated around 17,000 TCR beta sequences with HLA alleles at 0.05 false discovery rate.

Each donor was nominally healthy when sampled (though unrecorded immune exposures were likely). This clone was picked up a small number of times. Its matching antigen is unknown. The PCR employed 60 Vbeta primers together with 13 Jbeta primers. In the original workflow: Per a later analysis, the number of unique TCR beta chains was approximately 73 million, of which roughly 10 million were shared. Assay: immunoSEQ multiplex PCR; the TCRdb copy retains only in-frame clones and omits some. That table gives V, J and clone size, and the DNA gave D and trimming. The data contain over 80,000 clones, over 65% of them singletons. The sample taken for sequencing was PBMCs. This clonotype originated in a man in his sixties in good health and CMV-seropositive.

For the CDR3, the DNA is TGTGCCAGCAGCCACAGTTACGAGCAGTACTTC. The encoded protein is CASSHSYEQYF. The chain couples TRBV14 to TRBJ2-7; D remains ambiguous. This CDR3 has 11 amino acids. Germline CDR1 and CDR2: SGHDN and FVKESK. Trimming removed 3 bases from V and 4 bases from J, with 4 bases in between.